What follows are 20 T cell receptor beta chains derived from one specimen sequenced in a study of T cell responses to AZD1222 COVID-19 vaccine. The data were produced by immunoSEQ multiplex PCR, yet TCRdb's version contains in-frame clones alone and is incomplete. Of 150,000 to 200,000 clones in the sample, around 89% were seen once. The starting material was peripheral blood, obtained on day 0 of AZD1222 vaccination. These receptors were obtained from an adult in good health.

V is TRBV12-3 or TRBV12-4 and J is TRBJ1-5; no definite D call. This CDR3 has 13 amino acids. The V end lost 3 bases, the J end lost 5 bases, and 8 bases lay between the germline ends. DNA for the CDR3: TGTGCCAGCAGTTTCACCCCCCATCAGCCCCAGCATTTT. This translates into CASSFTPHQPQHF.

The V gene is TRBV4-3, the J gene TRBJ1-6; tentative D call: TRBD1 (5 bases). Germline V gene sequence: CDR1 LGHNA, CDR2 YSLEER. This CDR3 has 15 residues. Trimming pared 4 bases from V and 10 bases from J, leaving 17 bases between. This CDR3 reads CASSPGAGVESPLHF. The CDR3, as DNA: TGCGCCAGCAGCCCCGGGGCCGGGGTGGAGTCACCCCTCCACTTT.

The V gene is TRBV10-2, the J gene TRBJ2-3; D perhaps matches TRBD2 (5 bases). The CDR3 is 14 amino acids. CDR1 and CDR2 (germline): WSHSY, SAAADI. V lost 7 bases to trimming and J lost 4 bases, with 15 bases between them. In DNA form, the CDR3 reads TGCGCCAGCAAAAGGGAGTTAAGGGCAGATACGCAGTATTTT. Translated: CASKRELRADTQYF.

V usage is TRBV7-2 and J usage is TRBJ2-3; D is possibly TRBD2 (6 bases). The CDR3 runs 18 residues. The V end was cut by 3 bases, the J end by 2 bases, with 21 bases between. Germline CDR1 and CDR2: SGHTA and FQGNSA. CDR3 sequence: CASSLGGRRGRNTDTQYF. The CDR3 DNA follows: TGTGCCAGCAGCTTGGGCGGAAGGCGGGGAAGGAACACAGATACGCAGTATTTT.

The rearrangement links TRBV7-2 to TRBJ2-3; 7 nucleotides match TRBD1. Germline-derived CDR1 and CDR2 are SGHTA and FQGNSA. V was pared by 5 bases and J by 6 bases, with 8 bases of the junction left unmatched. There are 14 residues in the CDR3. CDR3 loop: CASSARQGRDTQYF. CDR3 DNA: TGTGCCAGCAGCGCCCGACAGGGTAGGGATACGCAGTATTTT.

The chain joins TRBV7-9 to TRBJ1-6; D call uncertain. The CDR3 is 17 amino acids. CDR1 is SEHNR, CDR2 FQNEAQ, per germline (reference sequence). V was clipped by 6 bases and J by 0 bases, with 15 bases between them. The CDR3 reads CASRDPAQSSYNSPLHF. The CDR3 DNA reads as TGTGCCAGCAGAGACCCAGCCCAGAGCTCCTATAATTCACCCCTCCACTTT. Supplemented by reference TRBV7-9 and TRBJ1-6, the full variable domain reads DTGVSQNPRHKITKRGQNVTFRCDPISEHNRLYWYRQTLGQGPEFLTYFQNEAQLEKSRLLSDRFSAERPKGSFSTLEIQRTEQGDSAMYLCASRDPAQSSYNSPLHFGNGTRLTVT.

V is TRBV6-6 and J is TRBJ2-6, with D possibly called TRBD1 or TRBD2 (5 bases each). The length of the CDR3 is 16 residues. Germline V lookup: CDR1 MNHNY, CDR2 SVGAGI (reference sequence). Trimming stripped 5 bases from V and 0 bases from J, with 11 bases between. As DNA, the CDR3 is TGTGCCAGCAGTCCCCCGAGGGGCTCTGGGGCCAACGTCCTGACTTTC. This sequence encodes CASSPPRGSGANVLTF.

This clone came up once. The V call is TRBV7-2, the J call TRBJ1-1; TRBD1 is a possible D gene (6 bases). The ends were cut back, 5 bases at V and 6 bases at J, with 13 bases in the middle. CDR1 is SGHTA, CDR2 FQGNSA, per germline. This CDR3 comprises 13 residues. In DNA, the CDR3 is TGTGCCAGCAGCGAACAGGGTTTGGCTGAAGCTTTCTTT. It yields the protein CASSEQGLAEAFF.

The chain recombines TRBV25-1 with TRBJ1-4, with TRBD1 identical over 9 bases. CDR3 length: 14 amino acids. The germline CDR1 and CDR2 sequences are MGHDK and SYGVNS. Germline trimming cut 4 bases from V and 4 bases from J; bases unmatched to any gene: 1. CDR3 sequence: CASSGTGVNEKLFF. Here the CDR3 DNA reads TGTGCCAGCAGTGGGACAGGGGTTAATGAAAAACTGTTTTTT.

The table lists this clone with a count of one. This rearrangement joins TRBV6-5 to TRBJ1-6; TRBD1 might be the D (5 bases). V was pared by 7 bases and J by 8 bases, with 18 bases between. The CDR3 runs to 15 residues. Germline values: CDR1 MNHEY, CDR2 SVGAGI. The CDR3 DNA is TGTGCCAGCAATCAGTGGAGGGGAAACGATTCACCCCTCCACTTT. It translates to CASNQWRGNDSPLHF.

This clone has only a few counts. The V and J genes are TRBV7-2 and TRBJ2-5; D not resolved. This CDR3 region has 14 residues. CDR1 is SGHTA, CDR2 FQGNSA, per germline. V gave up 4 bases and J gave up 5 bases, with 14 bases separating them. The CDR3 nucleotides read TGTGCCAGCAGCTGGGGTCAATTCGGGGAGACCCAGTACTTC. It specifies CASSWGQFGETQYF.

The rearrangement uses TRBV5-4 and TRBJ1-5, with TRBD1 matching over 9 bases. Germline CDR1 is SGHNT and CDR2 is YYREEE (reference sequence). This CDR3 has 15 residues. J lost 2 bases, V lost 4 bases, and 4 bases had no gene match. The DNA of the CDR3 is TGTGCCAGCAGCCGGGACAGGGCCGGCAATCAGCCCCAGCATTTT. It codes for CASSRDRAGNQPQHF.

The chain joins TRBV4-3 to TRBJ2-2; D may be TRBD1 (6 bases). The CDR3 runs 17 residues. The germline V gene encodes CDR1 LGHNA and CDR2 YSLEER. The V end lost 0 bases, the J end lost 0 bases, and 11 bases lay between the germline ends. The CDR3 reads CASSQELQGTNTGELFF. In nucleotides, the CDR3 is TGCGCCAGCAGCCAAGAGTTACAGGGTACGAACACCGGGGAGCTGTTTTTT.

With respect to this clone: Other DNA sequences in this sample translate to the same CDR3. This chain links TRBV7-2 with TRBJ2-7, with 9 positions matching TRBD1. Unmatched junction bases numbered 1, after V lost 4 bases and J lost 3 bases. CDR1 is SGHTA and CDR2 is FQGNSA in the germline V gene. The CDR3 extends over 13 amino acids. Here the CDR3 reads CASSSDRGYEQYF. The CDR3 DNA reads TGTGCCAGCAGCTCGGACAGGGGCTACGAGCAGTACTTC.

In its sample, this clone was seen once. The chain uses TRBV3-1 (or the pseudogene TRBV3-2) and TRBJ2-7, with 10 nucleotides matching TRBD2. Germline V gene sequence: CDR1 LGHDT, CDR2 YNNKEL (reference sequence). The CDR3 spans 16 residues. V lost 4 bases to trimming and J lost 0 bases; unmatched junction nucleotides: 6. The CDR3: CASSPWTSGDSYEQYF. Written as DNA, the CDR3 is TGTGCCAGCAGCCCCTGGACTAGCGGTGACTCCTACGAGCAGTACTTC.

The chain employs TRBV14 and TRBJ2-3; possible D gene TRBD2, 6 bases. Trimming took off 1 base at V and 0 bases at J, with 14 bases between the two ends. The CDR3 extends over 17 amino acids. Looked up from germline, CDR1 is SGHDN and CDR2 is FVKESK. The DNA of the CDR3 is TGTGCCAGCAGCCAAGGCTTCCGGGACTCAAGCACAGATACGCAGTATTTT. Protein sequence: CASSQGFRDSSTDTQYF.

V and J are TRBV3-1 (or the pseudogene TRBV3-2) and TRBJ1-5, with D possibly matching TRBD1 (5 bases). This CDR3 has 16 residues. Germline V gene lookup returns CDR1 LGHDT and CDR2 YNNKEL (reference sequence). Trimming removed 0 bases at V and 4 bases at J, with 13 bases between. CDR3 sequence: CASSQETGGGNQPQHF. DNA for the CDR3: TGTGCCAGCAGCCAAGAAACCGGGGGTGGTAATCAGCCCCAGCATTTT.

This chain uses TRBV7-9 with TRBJ2-4; TRBD1 aligns across 8 bases. The trim removed 7 bases at V and 5 bases at J, leaving 7 bases unmatched. The CDR3 runs to 14 residues. In germline, CDR1 is SEHNR, CDR2 FQNEAQ (reference sequence). CDR3 DNA sequence: TGTGCCAGCACAAAGACAGGGGCTGAAAACATTCAGTACTTC. Protein product: CASTKTGAENIQYF.

The CDR3 sequence: CASSTTRQVSYNSPLHF. For the CDR3, the DNA is TGTGCCAGCAGCACTACGCGACAGGTCAGCTATAATTCACCCCTCCACTTT. The rearrangement uses TRBV28 and TRBJ1-6, with TRBD1 as a possible D gene (6 bases). V lost 6 bases and J 3 bases, leaving 18 bases between the germline ends. The germline V gene encodes CDR1 MDHEN and CDR2 SYDVKM. This CDR3 comprises 17 residues.

V is TRBV9 and J is TRBJ2-7; TRBD2 matches 9 bases. CDR3 size: 14 residues. V lost 0 bases, J lost 2 bases, and 0 bases stayed unmatched. Germline loops: CDR1 SGDLS, CDR2 YYNGEE. The CDR3 DNA reads as TGTGCCAGCAGCGTAGGCGGGGGGGCCTACGAGCAGTACTTC. This translates into CASSVGGGAYEQYF.